The clone carrying this TCR beta chain was counted ten times or more. This entry belongs to a study of T cell repertoires in cytomegalovirus infection. MiXCR was run by TCRdb on the reads, yielding one entry per CDR3 protein. The repertoire holds under 250,000 distinct CDR3 sequences, with around 6.6% as singletons. The CDR3 has 12 amino acids. V was clipped by 5 bases and J by 1 base, with 6 bases between them. Germline V gene lookup returns CDR1 SGDLS and CDR2 YYNGEE. This sequence originates from a human donor in good health (CMV status not recorded). Some clones in this sample may be carry-over from other donors' samples. The chain combines TRBV9 with TRBJ1-1; D gene uncertain. The specimen was PBMCs. CDR3 sequence (DNA): TGTGCCAGCAGTACAACGAACACTGAAGCTTTCTTT. Its translation: CASSTTNTEAFF.